These 25 T cell receptor beta chains were sequenced from one sample in a study of cytomegalovirus exposure and HLA in healthy donors. Here immunoSEQ multiplex PCR was the method, and the copy in TCRdb shows in-frame clones only, minus some. The sample gives 100,000 to 150,000 clones, 94% of which show up once; approximately 1.3% is in the top ten. Material: PBMCs. Receptor source: a woman in her late teens or twenties in good health and CMV-seronegative.

The chain couples TRBV9 to TRBJ1-5; a weak D match, TRBD1 (6 bases). Trimming stripped 4 bases from V and 0 bases from J, with 11 bases between. Per the germline V gene, CDR1 is SGDLS and CDR2 is YYNGEE. The CDR3 loop spans 15 amino acids. The CDR3 DNA is TGTGCCAGCAGCTCACAGGGAGATAGCAATCAGCCCCAGCATTTT. Its translation is CASSSQGDSNQPQHF.

V is TRBV21-1 and J is TRBJ2-7; TRBD1, the table's D call, was not compared with the DNA. TRBV21-1 counts as a pseudogene. The CDR3 has 15 amino acids. The CDR3 loop reads CASSNPGHPRDEQYF. In DNA, the CDR3 is TGTGCCAGCAGCAATCCGGGACACCCCCGGGACGAGCAGTACTTC.

The chain combines TRBV5-4 with TRBJ1-4; TRBD1 agrees at 9 bases. The CDR3 has 15 residues. V gave up 4 bases and J gave up 4 bases; unmatched junction bases: 5. Germline V CDR1 and CDR2: SGHNT, YYREEE (reference sequence). CDR3 residues: CASSGSTGGNEKLFF. The CDR3, as DNA: TGTGCCAGCAGCGGATCGACAGGGGGTAATGAAAAACTGTTTTTT.

The genes are TRBV19 and TRBJ2-1; no firm D call. CDR1 and CDR2 (germline): LNHDA, SQIVND (reference sequence). The V and J ends lost 6 bases and 2 bases respectively, with 14 bases between them. This CDR3 is 15 amino acids long. CDR3 in amino acids: CASRPLYSPYNEQFF. In DNA, the CDR3 is TGTGCCAGTAGGCCGCTATACAGCCCCTACAATGAGCAGTTCTTC.

The CDR3 is CASTLTGTSGTDTQYF. The CDR3 DNA follows: TGCGCCAGCACCCTAACCGGGACTAGCGGGACAGATACGCAGTATTTT. The chain recombines TRBV5-1 with TRBJ2-3; 12 bases fit TRBD2. The CDR3 is 16 amino acids. The junction had 8 bases not matched to a gene; V was cut back by 6 bases and J by 3 bases. Germline CDR1 reads SGHRS; CDR2 reads YFSETQ.

The V and J genes are TRBV6-5 and TRBJ2-3; 8 positions match TRBD2. The J segment lost 4 bases and the V segment lost 2 bases, leaving 5 bases of the junction unmatched. Germline V gives CDR1 MNHEY, CDR2 SVGAGI. There are 15 residues in the CDR3. CDR3 amino acids: CASSYAGGQADTQYF. Written as DNA, the CDR3 is TGTGCCAGCAGTTACGCGGGAGGTCAGGCAGATACGCAGTATTTT.

The genes are TRBV14 and TRBJ1-2; D is perhaps TRBD1 (6 bases). CDR1 and CDR2 from the germline V gene are SGHDN and FVKESK. The CDR3 has 14 residues. V dropped 7 bases and J dropped 8 bases, with 20 bases sitting between them. The CDR3 DNA reads as TGTGCCAGCAACCCTTCGGGGGGGCGAGGGGGCTACACCTTC. It yields the protein CASNPSGGRGGYTF.

The gene calls are TRBV5-1 and TRBJ1-2; D is unclear. The ends were cut back, 3 bases at V and 4 bases at J, with 13 bases in the middle. Per germline, CDR1 SGHRS and CDR2 YFSETQ. The CDR3 is 14 residues long. CDR3 in amino acids: CASSSPDFSYGYTF. The CDR3, as DNA: TGCGCCAGCAGCTCTCCAGACTTTAGCTATGGCTACACCTTC.

This chain joins TRBV13 and TRBJ1-1; 8 bases map to TRBD1. This CDR3 comprises 13 residues. Trimming removed 5 bases from V and 7 bases from J; junction bases left unmatched: 6. Germline V gene sequence: CDR1 PRHDT, CDR2 FYEKMQ (reference sequence). CDR3 protein: CASSHPGGREAFF. The CDR3 DNA reads as TGTGCCAGCAGCCACCCAGGGGGCCGTGAAGCTTTCTTT.

The CDR3 DNA sequence: TGTGCCAGCATGCGAGGGGGCAGGAGTGAAGCTTTCTTT. Amino acids: CASMRGGRSEAFF. J is TRBJ1-1 and V is TRBV6-5; 7 nucleotides align to TRBD1. The CDR3 has 13 residues. V was clipped by 7 bases and J by 7 bases; unmatched bases: 9. Germline V gene lookup returns CDR1 MNHEY and CDR2 SVGAGI.

The table lists this clone with a count of one. The chain carries TRBV30 and TRBJ1-4, with D perhaps TRBD1 (5 bases). CDR1 and CDR2 from the germline V gene are GTSNPN and SVGIG (reference sequence). The CDR3 has 16 amino acids. V was trimmed by 0 bases and J by 0 bases, leaving 11 bases between them. CDR3 amino acids: CAWSVGVKATNEKLFF. The CDR3 DNA is TGTGCCTGGAGTGTAGGGGTCAAGGCAACTAATGAAAAACTGTTTTTT.

The chain links TRBV5-4 to TRBJ2-7; TRBD2 aligns across 10 bases. This CDR3 has 15 residues. CDR1 and CDR2 from the germline V gene are SGHNT and YYREEE (reference sequence). The V gene end was trimmed by 0 bases and the J gene end by 3 bases; junction bases not matched to a gene: 3. CDR3 in DNA: TGTGCCAGCAGCTTGGGGCTAGCGGGAGACTACGAGCAGTACTTC. Amino acids: CASSLGLAGDYEQYF.

The count of this clone is one. The chain has TRBV5-6 and TRBJ2-1; tentative D call: TRBD2 (5 bases). V lost 0 bases, J lost 8 bases, and 15 bases lay in between. CDR3 length: 15 amino acids. Germline V gene data show CDR1 as SGHDT and CDR2 as YYEEEE. CDR3 region: CASSLDPEGLYEQFF. CDR3 nucleotide sequence: TGTGCCAGCAGCTTGGACCCTGAGGGATTGTATGAGCAGTTCTTC.

The table lists this clone with a few counts. The V and J genes are TRBV29-1 and TRBJ1-2; a possible D gene is TRBD1 (6 bases). Germline CDR1 and CDR2: SQVTM and ANQGSEA. The germline V and J ends were trimmed by 7 bases and 4 bases, with 10 bases remaining between them. This CDR3 region has 11 residues. The CDR3 DNA reads as TGCAGCGCACAGGGTCCCTATGGCTACACCTTC. The encoded protein is CSAQGPYGYTF.

The chain recombines TRBV28 with TRBJ2-7; possible D gene TRBD1, 6 bases. The CDR3 loop spans 15 amino acids. Germline V gene lookup returns CDR1 MDHEN and CDR2 SYDVKM. The V end lost 3 bases, the J end lost 1 base, and 13 bases lay between the germline ends. The CDR3 spells CASSFIPGASYEQYF. For the CDR3, the DNA is TGTGCCAGCAGTTTTATCCCAGGGGCGTCCTACGAGCAGTACTTC. The variable domain in full, completed from reference TRBV28 and TRBJ2-7, reads DVKVTQSSRYLVKRTGEKVFLECVQDMDHENMFWYRQDPGLGLRLIYFSYDVKMKEKGDIPEGYSVSREKKERFSLILESASTNQTSMYLCASSFIPGASYEQYFGPGTRLTVT.

The chain recombines TRBV5-4 with TRBJ1-2; the D is unclear. This CDR3 has 13 residues. Trimming removed 4 bases at V and 0 bases at J, with 7 bases between. From germline, CDR1 is SGHNT and CDR2 YYREEE (reference sequence). This chain's CDR3 is CASSQSSNYGYTF. CDR3 sequence (DNA): TGTGCCAGCAGCCAGTCGTCTAACTATGGCTACACCTTC.

The chain is built from TRBV30 and TRBJ2-5, with 8 bases that match TRBD2. V gave up 5 bases and J gave up 3 bases; unmatched junction bases: 11. There are 15 residues in the CDR3. From germline, CDR1 is GTSNPN and CDR2 SVGIG (reference sequence). This CDR3 reads CAWVGGVGGKETQYF. CDR3 DNA sequence: TGTGCCTGGGTCGGGGGGGTAGGAGGAAAAGAGACCCAGTACTTC.

Sample share makes this clone medium-sized. The chain recombines TRBV25-1 with TRBJ1-1, with D possibly matching TRBD1 (6 bases). Trimming took off 6 bases at V and 6 bases at J, with 11 bases between the two ends. Germline CDR1 MGHDK, CDR2 SYGVNS. This CDR3 is 12 amino acids long. The CDR3 loop reads CASRTGPAEAFF. As DNA, the CDR3 is TGTGCCAGCAGAACAGGGCCAGCTGAAGCTTTCTTT.

V and J are TRBV6-5 and TRBJ2-1; TRBD2 might be the D (5 bases). From germline, CDR1 is MNHEY and CDR2 SVGAGI. V lost 5 bases, J lost 6 bases, and 11 bases lay in between. This CDR3 is built from 13 residues. The CDR3 reads CASSRGSINEQFF. The CDR3 DNA reads TGTGCCAGCAGTCGGGGATCCATCAATGAGCAGTTCTTC.

V gene TRBV6-1 combines with J gene TRBJ2-6; no clear D gene. V was pared by 8 bases and J by 2 bases, with 13 bases between. The CDR3 loop spans 15 amino acids. Per the germline V gene, CDR1 is MNHNS and CDR2 is SASEGT. The CDR3 coding sequence is TGTGCCAGCTGTCCAGGTTTAACTGGGGCCAACGTCCTGACTTTC. It specifies CASCPGLTGANVLTF.

The rearrangement uses TRBV2 and TRBJ2-2; TRBD2 matches 7 bases. Per germline, CDR1 SNHLY and CDR2 FYNNEI. Trimming removed 3 bases from V and 5 bases from J; junction bases left unmatched: 9. CDR3 length: 16 residues. CDR3 DNA: TGTGCCAGCAGTGACCCGGCGGGAGTAAGTACCGGGGAGCTGTTTTTT. Residues: CASSDPAGVSTGELFF.

The chain recombines TRBV7-3 with TRBJ2-2, with 11 positions matching TRBD2. V gave up 0 bases and J gave up 5 bases; unmatched junction bases: 5. The CDR3 is 17 amino acids. Germline CDR1 is SGHTA and CDR2 is FQGTGA. The CDR3 here is CASSLTELAGVTGELFF. The DNA for the CDR3 is TGTGCCAGCAGCTTAACGGAACTAGCGGGAGTAACCGGGGAGCTGTTTTTT.

This chain connects TRBV11-2 to TRBJ2-7; D call uncertain. The CDR3 is 12 residues long. The germline V gene encodes CDR1 SGHAT and CDR2 FQNNGV. V was clipped by 0 bases and J by 6 bases, with 6 bases between them. In DNA form, the CDR3 reads TGTGCCAGCAGCTTAGATCGGGTCGAGCAGTACTTC. Residues: CASSLDRVEQYF.

This clone has at least ten counts. This rearrangement joins TRBV2 to TRBJ1-2; 9 positions agree with TRBD1. Germline trimming cut 7 bases from V and 6 bases from J; bases unmatched to any gene: 9. Germline assignment: CDR1 SNHLY and CDR2 FYNNEI. The CDR3 loop spans 14 amino acids. The CDR3 spells CASKAGQGNDGYTF. The CDR3 DNA sequence: TGTGCCAGCAAGGCCGGACAGGGGAACGATGGCTACACCTTC.

The chain combines TRBV28 with TRBJ1-5; 9 bases match TRBD1. This CDR3 has 18 amino acids. Unmatched junction bases numbered 22, after V lost 9 bases and J lost 7 bases. Germline V CDR1 and CDR2: MDHEN, SYDVKM. CDR3: CASTPPTTGTGFLQPQHF. CDR3 nucleotide sequence: TGTGCCAGTACCCCGCCCACCACCGGGACAGGGTTTTTGCAGCCCCAGCATTTT. The full variable domain, its missing parts supplied by reference TRBV28 and TRBJ1-5, is DVKVTQSSRYLVKRTGEKVFLECVQDMDHENMFWYRQDPGLGLRLIYFSYDVKMKEKGDIPEGYSVSREKKERFSLILESASTNQTSMYLCASTPPTTGTGFLQPQHFGDGTRLSIL.